This TCR beta chain was found in a study of blood T cells in healthy people across ages. This clonotype was observed a handful of times. Trimming left V 1 base short and J 5 bases short, with 20 bases between. The CDR3 loop spans 17 amino acids. A sample-barcoded 5' primer and a J-beta primer mix were used in a second PCR of about 7 to 12 cycles. TCRdb recomputed calls from the 5' RACE reads with MiXCR, one row per CDR3 protein. This table holds roughly 1,000,000 distinct CDR3 sequences, about 23% found once. The same data also went into a second study, on T cells of mothers and their children. In that study: Healthy Caucasian mothers, a few in number, and their six children were the donors. Reverse transcription into cDNA received all extracted RNA, at about 1.5 ug per 15 ul.

Material: blood. V usage is TRBV12-3 or TRBV12-4 and J usage is TRBJ1-2, with a tentative D call TRBD1 (5 bases). The TCR sequence derives from a girl aged 2 to 10 in good health. CDR3 nucleotides: TGTGCCAGCAGTTTAGGGCCTGAACCAGGGACCCCATATGGCTACACCTTC. Translation gives CASSLGPEPGTPYGYTF.